The present T cell receptor (beta chain) was sequenced within a study of cytotoxic CD8 clonotypes in ibrutinib-treated CLL. Overall study findings and caveats: Public clonotypes were seen rarely and were contracted or stable on treatment. The times at which samples were taken varied between sustained-remission and progressing patients. The study found clonality rose at ibrutinib response, then fell toward baseline at progression.

Only in-frame clones appear in the TCRdb table, and some are missing; sequencing was by immunoSEQ multiplex PCR. The sample has 150,000 to 200,000 clones; about 72% are singletons. TCR beta library input comprised around 2 micrograms of genomic DNA from cryopreserved PBMCs. This clone has just a few counts. Its antigen is not identified. Trimming removed 2 bases at V and 4 bases at J, with 9 bases between. This CDR3 has 13 amino acids. CDR1 is SGHRS, CDR2 YFSETQ, per germline. The clonotype comes from a human donor with chronic lymphocytic leukemia. The starting material was PBMCs, obtained after 24 months of ibrutinib treatment. J is TRBJ1-1 and V is TRBV5-1; D perhaps matches TRBD1 (6 bases). The CDR3 nucleotides are TGCGCCAGCAGCTTCGGGGGGCTCACTGAAGCTTTCTTT. Translated, it gives CASSFGGLTEAFF.